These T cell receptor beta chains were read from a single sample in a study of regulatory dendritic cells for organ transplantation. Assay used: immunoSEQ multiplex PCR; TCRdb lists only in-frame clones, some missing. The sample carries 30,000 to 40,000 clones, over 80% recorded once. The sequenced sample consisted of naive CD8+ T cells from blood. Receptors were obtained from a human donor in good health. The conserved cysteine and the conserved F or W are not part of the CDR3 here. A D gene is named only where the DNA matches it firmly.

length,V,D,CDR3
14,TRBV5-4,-,ASSKSWDRFTDTQY
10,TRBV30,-,AWAPIPYEQY
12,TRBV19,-,ASSPGSSYNEQF
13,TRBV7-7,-,ASSPTPEEHGELF
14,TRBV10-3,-,AIRDPVQLVNTEAF
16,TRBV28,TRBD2,ASSDLAGVDDGGETQY
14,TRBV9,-,ASSFTAGSSYNEQF
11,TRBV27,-,ASSPEWSYEQY
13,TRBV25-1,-,ASSEKVGTYNEQF
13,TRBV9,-,ASSPDPGSQETQY
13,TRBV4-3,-,ASSLWTDQGETQY
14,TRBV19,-,ASSLHSGGANYGYT
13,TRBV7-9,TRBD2,ASSQGAGGPHEQF
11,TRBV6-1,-,ASSEDVAYEQY
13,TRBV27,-,ASSLWGEVSTEAF
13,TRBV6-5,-,ASSFGVSPPETQY
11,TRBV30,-,ACAERSTDTQY
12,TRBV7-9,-,ASSLVGREPEQY
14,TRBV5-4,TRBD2,ASSSVIAGADGELF
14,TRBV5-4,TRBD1,ASSLGVGQGSYEQY
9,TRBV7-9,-,ASSLASEAF
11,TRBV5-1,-,ASSFTRGAEQY
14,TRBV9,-,ASSVEGRGVTDTQY
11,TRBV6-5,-,ASSYASDDEAF
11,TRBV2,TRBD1,AAETGDNYGYT
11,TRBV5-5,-,ASSLESSGELF
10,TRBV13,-,ASSLGTDTQY
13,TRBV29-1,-,SVDLGAGWNNEQF
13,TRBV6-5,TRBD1,ASIDGQGSTGELF
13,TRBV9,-,ASSYSWGRGNEQF
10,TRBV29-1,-,SVRTSNYGYT
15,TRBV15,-,ATSRVGTVSSYNEQF
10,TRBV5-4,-,ASSLGTLEAF
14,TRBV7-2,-,ASSLQLAAQDNEQF
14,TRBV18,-,ASSPPLGGSGYEQF
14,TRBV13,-,ASSARSDSSYNEQF
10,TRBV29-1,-,SVEGRKETQY
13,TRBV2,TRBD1,ASSLYGQDNQPQH
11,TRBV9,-,ASSAGDYPEAF
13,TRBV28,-,ASTLPGVYNSPLH
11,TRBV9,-,ASSVTEGVEAF